Below, 8 T cell receptor beta chains from the same sample are listed, as sequenced in a study of CD8 T cells in ankylosing spondylitis. TCRdb reanalysed the 5' RACE reads using MiXCR and keeps one entry per CDR3 protein. The sample gives under 250,000 distinct CDR3 sequences, over 30% of which show up once; approximately 4.6% is in the top ten. The sample consisted of blood, either unsorted or a sorted T cell fraction (not recorded which). These receptors were obtained from a male donor with ankylosing spondylitis or in good health (not recorded which).

The V gene is TRBV12-3 or TRBV12-4, the J gene TRBJ1-3; D perhaps matches TRBD1 (5 bases). This CDR3 contains 15 residues. V gave up 7 bases and J gave up 3 bases, with 16 bases separating them. DNA of the CDR3: TGTGCCAGCACCGTCCGGGGGGTGGATGGAAACACCATATATTTT. Amino acids: CASTVRGVDGNTIYF.

This clonotype has a count of ten or more. The chain carries TRBV20-1 and TRBJ2-6; D is possibly TRBD1 or TRBD2 (5 bases each). Germline V CDR1 and CDR2: DFQATT, SNEGSKA (reference sequence). The CDR3 is 14 residues long. CDR3 coding DNA: TGCAGCGGGACGGAGTCCTCTGGGGCCAACGTCCTGACTTTC. It is translated as CSGTESSGANVLTF.

This clonotype occurred a few times. The chain couples TRBV28 to TRBJ1-1, with D perhaps TRBD1 (5 bases). Germline CDR1 MDHEN, CDR2 SYDVKM. The CDR3 consists of 15 residues. V shed 3 bases and J shed 1 base, with 12 bases lying between them. The CDR3 DNA sequence: TGTGCCAGCAGTTTCCTGGGACCGAGGAACACTGAAGCTTTCTTT. Amino acids: CASSFLGPRNTEAFF.

The chain carries TRBV6-1 and TRBJ1-4; 9 positions agree with TRBD1. This CDR3 is 14 amino acids long. The V segment lost 6 bases and the J segment 6 bases; nucleotides outside the gene matches: 5. Per germline, CDR1 MNHNS and CDR2 SASEGT. In DNA form, the CDR3 reads TGTGCCAGCAGCTGGACAGGGGCGGATGAAAAACTGTTTTTT. It specifies CASSWTGADEKLFF.

This chain uses TRBV20-1 with TRBJ2-5, with TRBD2 matching 7 bases. The germline gives CDR1 DFQATT, CDR2 SNEGSKA (reference sequence). The CDR3 runs 13 residues. V was clipped by 1 base and J by 3 bases; unmatched bases: 2. As DNA, the CDR3 is TGCAGTGCTAGAGGGGGGGGGAAAGAGACCCAGTACTTC. As protein: CSARGGGKETQYF.

This clonotype was observed a handful of times. The chain links TRBV29-1 to TRBJ2-7; 7 nucleotides line up with TRBD1. After removal of 8 bases from V and 6 bases from J, the junction contained 7 bases not matched to a gene. This CDR3 comprises 11 residues. Germline CDR1 reads SQVTM; CDR2 reads ANQGSEA. The CDR3 sequence is CSTRQGFEQYF. DNA of the CDR3: TGCAGCACCCGACAGGGTTTCGAGCAGTACTTC.

The CDR3 loop reads CASSRTGLLETQYF. The CDR3 nucleotides read TGTGCCAGCAGTCGGACAGGGTTGTTAGAGACCCAGTACTTC. The chain couples TRBV2 to TRBJ2-5; 8 bases match TRBD1. The CDR3 covers 14 residues. Trimming cost V 5 bases and J 4 bases; bases outside gene matches: 6. Germline values: CDR1 SNHLY, CDR2 FYNNEI.

The gene calls are TRBV6-8 and TRBJ1-6; no definite D call. This CDR3 region has 15 residues. CDR1 is MNHGY and CDR2 is SAAAGT in the germline V gene. Trimming took 6 bases from V and 6 from J, leaving 15 bases between them. CDR3 protein: CASRKAGTCNSPLHF. The CDR3 DNA is TGTGCCAGCAGGAAGGCAGGTACCTGTAATTCACCCCTCCACTTT.